The clone carrying this T cell receptor beta chain occurred a few times. Using a J-beta primer mix together with a sample-barcoded 5' primer, a second PCR was run for roughly 6 to 11 cycles. TCRdb processed the 5' RACE reads anew with MiXCR; each CDR3 protein has one entry. The sample gives about 1.5 million distinct CDR3 sequences, approximately 42% of which show up once; roughly 8.2% is in the top ten. The data belong to a study of blood T cells in healthy people across ages. This TCR derives from a woman younger than 35 in good health. Specimen: blood.

The CDR3 sequence is CASSYAGGATDTQYF. The CDR3 DNA reads as TGTGCCAGCAGTTACGCGGGTGGAGCCACAGATACGCAGTATTTT. The chain joins TRBV6-5 to TRBJ2-3, with TRBD2 as a possible D gene (5 bases). CDR1 and CDR2 from the germline V gene are MNHEY and SVGAGI. CDR3 length: 15 amino acids. V lost 2 bases, J lost 2 bases, and 11 bases lay in between.